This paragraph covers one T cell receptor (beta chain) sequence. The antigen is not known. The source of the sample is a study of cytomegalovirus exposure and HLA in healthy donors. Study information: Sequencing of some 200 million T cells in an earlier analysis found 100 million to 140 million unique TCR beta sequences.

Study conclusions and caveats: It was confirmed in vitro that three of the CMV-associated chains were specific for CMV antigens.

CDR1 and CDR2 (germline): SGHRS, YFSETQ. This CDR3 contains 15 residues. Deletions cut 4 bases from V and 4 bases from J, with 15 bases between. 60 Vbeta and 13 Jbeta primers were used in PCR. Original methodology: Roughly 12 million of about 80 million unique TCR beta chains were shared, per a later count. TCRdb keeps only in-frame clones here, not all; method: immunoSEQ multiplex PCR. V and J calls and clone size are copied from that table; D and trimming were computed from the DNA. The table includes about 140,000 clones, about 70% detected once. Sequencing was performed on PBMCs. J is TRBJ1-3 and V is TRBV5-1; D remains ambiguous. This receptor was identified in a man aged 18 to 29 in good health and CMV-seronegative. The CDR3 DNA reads TGCGCCAGCAGCGTAAGGTCAACTAGAGGAAACACCATATATTTT. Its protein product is CASSVRSTRGNTIYF.